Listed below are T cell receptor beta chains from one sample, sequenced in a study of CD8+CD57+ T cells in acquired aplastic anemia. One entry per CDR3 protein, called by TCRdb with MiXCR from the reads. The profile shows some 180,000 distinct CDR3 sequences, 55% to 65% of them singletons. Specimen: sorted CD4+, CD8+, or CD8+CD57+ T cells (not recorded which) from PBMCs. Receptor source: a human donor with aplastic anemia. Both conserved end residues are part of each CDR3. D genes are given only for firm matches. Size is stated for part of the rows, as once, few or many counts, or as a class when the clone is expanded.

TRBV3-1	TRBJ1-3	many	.	TGTGCCAGCAGTTCAAACCCGGGTTCCCGGGCCAACACCATATATTTT	CASSSNPGSRANTIYF
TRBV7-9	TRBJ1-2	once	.	TGTGCCAGCAGCTTGGCAGGGTTCTATGGCTACACCTTC	CASSLAGFYGYTF
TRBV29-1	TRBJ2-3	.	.	TGCAGCGTTGGTGTTCGAGGGGTTTTTGAGCAGTATTTT	CSVGVRGVFEQYF
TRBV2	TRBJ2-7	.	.	TGTGCCATCAGTGAGTACAGGGGAGGGAACGAGCAGTACTTC	CAISEYRGGNEQYF
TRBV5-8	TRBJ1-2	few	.	TGTGCCAGCGGGCCGACTTCAATGGGAAATGGCTACACCTTC	CASGPTSMGNGYTF
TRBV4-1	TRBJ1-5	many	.	TGCGCCAGCAGCCAAGGGGAGAGTCAGCCCCAGCATTTT	CASSQGESQPQHF
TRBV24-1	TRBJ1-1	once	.	TGTGCCACCAGTGATACCGGACGGAACACTGAAGCTTTCTTT	CATSDTGRNTEAFF
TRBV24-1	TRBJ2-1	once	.	TGTGCCACCAGTGGCGGGAAGGGCGGACCATCCTACAATGAGCAGTTCTTC	CATSGGKGGPSYNEQFF
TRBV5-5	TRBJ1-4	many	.	TGTGCCAGCAGCGAAACAGGCGGCGAAAAACTGTTTTTT	CASSETGGEKLFF
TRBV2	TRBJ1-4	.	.	TGTGCCAGCAGTTCCGGGACCGTAGAGGAAAAACTGTTTTTT	CASSSGTVEEKLFF
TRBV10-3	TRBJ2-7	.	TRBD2	TGTGCCATCAGTGAGGGAACGGGGGGGGCCTACGAGCAGTACTTC	CAISEGTGGAYEQYF
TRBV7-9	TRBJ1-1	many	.	TGTGCCAGCAGATCGGGCCTCTCGGGCACTGAAGCTTTCTTT	CASRSGLSGTEAFF
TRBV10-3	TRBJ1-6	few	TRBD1	TGTGCCATCAGTGGGAGCAGGGGGCATTCACCCCTCCACTTT	CAISGSRGHSPLHF
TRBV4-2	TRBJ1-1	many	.	TGTGCCAGCAGCCAAGTCCTTAGGGGGGGTTCGAACACTGAAGCTTTCTTT	CASSQVLRGGSNTEAFF
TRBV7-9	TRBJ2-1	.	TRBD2	TGTGCCAGCTCGGGACTAGCGGGCAATGAGCAGTTCTTC	CASSGLAGNEQFF
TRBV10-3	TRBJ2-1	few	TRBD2	TGTGCCATCAGCGGACTAGCGAATGAGCAGTTCTTC	CAISGLANEQFF
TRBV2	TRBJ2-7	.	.	TGTGCCAGCAGTGATCGTTTCTCCTACGAGCAGTACTTC	CASSDRFSYEQYF
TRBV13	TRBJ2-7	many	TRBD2	TGTGCCAGCAGCTGGGCGGGGGGACCCTACGAGCAGTACTTC	CASSWAGGPYEQYF
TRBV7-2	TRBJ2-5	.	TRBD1	TGTGCCAGCAGTTCTGACAGGGCATTAGGAGAGACCCAGTACTTC	CASSSDRALGETQYF
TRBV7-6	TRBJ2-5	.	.	TGTGCCAGCAGCCTGGACTGGGGGGCTGAGACCCAGTACTTC	CASSLDWGAETQYF
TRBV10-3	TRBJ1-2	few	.	TGTGCCTCCTCGCCGGACTATGGCTACACCTTC	CASSPDYGYTF
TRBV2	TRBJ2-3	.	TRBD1	TGTGCCAGCAGCACAGGGGGCGTCACAGATACGCAGTATTTT	CASSTGGVTDTQYF
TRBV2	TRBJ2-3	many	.	TGTGCCAGCTATTCTCAGACAGTTTCTAGCACAGATACGCAGTATTTT	CASYSQTVSSTDTQYF
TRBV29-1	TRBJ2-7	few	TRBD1	TGCAGCGTTAAACAACAGGGGCTCCCCTACGAGCAGTACTTC	CSVKQQGLPYEQYF
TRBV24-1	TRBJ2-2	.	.	TGTGCCACCAGTGACAGTCGGGGGGCCTACGGGGAGCTGTTTTTT	CATSDSRGAYGELFF
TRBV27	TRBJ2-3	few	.	TGTGCCAGCAGCGGGGGCGTAGCCACAGATACGCAGTATTTT	CASSGGVATDTQYF
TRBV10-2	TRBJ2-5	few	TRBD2	TGCGCCAGCAGTGAGGAGAAGAAGCGGGGGGGCCCAGAGACCCAGTACTTC	CASSEEKKRGGPETQYF
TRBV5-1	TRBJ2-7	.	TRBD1	TGCGCCAGCAGCCCAGTCACAGGGGGCGCCGAGCAGTACTTC	CASSPVTGGAEQYF
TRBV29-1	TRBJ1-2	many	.	TGCAGCGTTAGCTCTAACTATGGCTACACCTTC	CSVSSNYGYTF
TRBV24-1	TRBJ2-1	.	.	TGTGCCACCAGTGATTTTAATGAGCAGTTCTTC	CATSDFNEQFF
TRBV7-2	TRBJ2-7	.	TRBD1	TGTGCCAGCACCAAGGACAGGGTCTACGAGCAGTACTTC	CASTKDRVYEQYF
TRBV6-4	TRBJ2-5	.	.	TGTGCCAGCAGCGCAGCGATGGGGGGACAAGAGACCCAGTACTTC	CASSAAMGGQETQYF
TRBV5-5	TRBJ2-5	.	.	TGTGCCAGCAGCCAAGTCCTGAAAGAGACCCAGTACTTC	CASSQVLKETQYF
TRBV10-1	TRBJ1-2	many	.	TGCGCCAGCAGTGAGTCAAGGTTAACTGGCTACACCTTC	CASSESRLTGYTF
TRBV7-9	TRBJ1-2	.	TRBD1	TGTGCCAGCCCCAAGGGGACAGGGGTTCCTCTTGGTGGCTACACCTTC	CASPKGTGVPLGGYTF
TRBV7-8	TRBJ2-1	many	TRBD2	TGTGCCAGCAGCGTGGGACTAGCGGGAGGCTACTCCTACAATGAGCAGTTCTTC	CASSVGLAGGYSYNEQFF
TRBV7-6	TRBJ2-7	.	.	TGTGCCAGCAGCCCGCGTGGGGACTACGAGCAGTACTTC	CASSPRGDYEQYF
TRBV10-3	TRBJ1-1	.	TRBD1	TGTGCCATCAGTCTGACAGGGAGGGACGCTGAAGCTTTCTTT	CAISLTGRDAEAFF
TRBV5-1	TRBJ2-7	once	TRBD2	TGCGCCAGCAGCTTGGATCTAGCGGGAGGGCCCTACGAGCAGTACTTC	CASSLDLAGGPYEQYF
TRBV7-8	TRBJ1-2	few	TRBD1	TGTGCCAGCAGTTTTACAGGGGGCGTTGGGGGCTACACCTTC	CASSFTGGVGGYTF
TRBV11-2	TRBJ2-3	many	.	TGTGCCAGCAGCTTAGAGATAAACACAGATACGCAGTATTTT	CASSLEINTDTQYF
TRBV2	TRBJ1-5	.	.	TGTGCCAGCAGTGAAGAACGGCAGCCCCAGCATTTT	CASSEERQPQHF
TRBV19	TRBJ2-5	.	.	TGTGCCAGTAGTGGGACGAGGGGAGAGACCCAGTACTTC	CASSGTRGETQYF
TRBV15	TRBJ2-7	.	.	TGTGCCACCAGTCCGAGGGGGGACAGTCTCTACGAGCAGTACTTC	CATSPRGDSLYEQYF
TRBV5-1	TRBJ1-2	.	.	TGTGCCAGCAGCCCCCGGGCAGGGCCACTTTATGGCTACACCTTC	CASSPRAGPLYGYTF
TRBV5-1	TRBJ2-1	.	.	TGCGCCAGCAGCCCCGGGGCGGACAATGAGCAGTTCTTC	CASSPGADNEQFF
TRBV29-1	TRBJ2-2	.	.	TGCAGCGTTGCCAGGGGAGTTAACACCGGGGAGCTGTTTTTT	CSVARGVNTGELFF
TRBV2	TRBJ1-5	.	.	TGTGCCAGCAGTGAGGTGGGAGCGTATAGCAATCAGCCCCAGCATTTT	CASSEVGAYSNQPQHF
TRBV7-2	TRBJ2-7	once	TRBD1	TGTGCCAGCAGCCTGACCGGGACAGGCTACGAGCAGTACTTC	CASSLTGTGYEQYF
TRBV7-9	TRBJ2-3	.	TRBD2	TGTGCCAGCAGCCCAGGGGGACTAGCTAGCACAGATACGCAGTATTTT	CASSPGGLASTDTQYF
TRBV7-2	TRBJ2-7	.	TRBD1	TGTGCCAGCAGCCCGTACTGGACAGGGGGCGACGAGCAGTACTTC	CASSPYWTGGDEQYF
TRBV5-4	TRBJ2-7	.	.	TGTGCCAGCAGCAAGACAGGCACCTACGAGCAGTACTTC	CASSKTGTYEQYF
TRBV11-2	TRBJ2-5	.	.	TGTGCCAGCAGCCAAGATTGGTTGCAAGAGACCCAGTACTTC	CASSQDWLQETQYF
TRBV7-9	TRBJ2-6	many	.	TGTGCCAGCAGCTTACCTGAGAGGGAGAAGACTGGGGCCAACGTCCTGACTTTC	CASSLPEREKTGANVLTF
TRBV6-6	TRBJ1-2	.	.	TGTGCCAGCAGTGCAGCACGGGACACCCTCTCAAACTATGGCTACACCTTC	CASSAARDTLSNYGYTF
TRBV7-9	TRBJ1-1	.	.	TGTGCCAGCAGCCCGGGAAGCCTGGGGACTGAAGCTTTCTTT	CASSPGSLGTEAFF
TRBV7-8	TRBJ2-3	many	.	TGTGCCAGCAGCTTATCCTCCGGGCACGGTGATACGCAGTATTTT	CASSLSSGHGDTQYF